Presented here are 24 T cell receptor beta chains from one specimen sequenced in a study of cytomegalovirus exposure and HLA in healthy donors. The PCR used 60 Vbeta and 13 Jbeta primers. Only in-frame clones appear in the TCRdb table, and some are missing; sequencing was by immunoSEQ multiplex PCR. The sample shows under 200,000 clones, around 73% of them seen only once. The sample was PBMCs. These receptors all stem from a man in his 60s in good health and CMV-seronegative.

The chain has TRBV29-1 and TRBJ2-7, with TRBD1 matching 9 bases. The trim removed 4 bases at V and 0 bases at J, leaving 4 bases unmatched. The CDR3 length is 14 residues. In germline, CDR1 is SQVTM, CDR2 ANQGSEA. CDR3 in amino acids: CSVVGTGSSYEQYF. CDR3 nucleotides: TGCAGCGTTGTTGGGACAGGGTCCTCCTACGAGCAGTACTTC.

This clone has only a few counts. The chain couples TRBV6-5 to TRBJ2-7, with TRBD1 matching over 9 bases. CDR1 is MNHEY, CDR2 SVGAGI, per germline. The CDR3 runs 15 residues. V trimming: 0 bases; J trimming: 1 base; junction bases outside the gene matches: 1. The CDR3 DNA reads as TGTGCCAGCAGTTACTCCGGGACAGGGTCCTACGAGCAGTACTTC. Encoded protein: CASSYSGTGSYEQYF.

The chain links TRBV29-1 to TRBJ2-1; TRBD2 matches 12 bases. Looked up from germline, CDR1 is SQVTM and CDR2 is ANQGSEA. The CDR3 length is 15 residues. V shed 6 bases and J 4 bases; nucleotides not matched to a gene: 7. CDR3 in DNA: TGCAGCGTCCGGACTAGCGGGGCCCTTTACAATGAGCAGTTCTTC. Its translation is CSVRTSGALYNEQFF.

J is TRBJ2-1 and V is TRBV28; 8 bases map to TRBD2. Unmatched junction bases numbered 15, after V lost 8 bases and J lost 6 bases. Germline values: CDR1 MDHEN, CDR2 SYDVKM. CDR3 length equals 16 residues. The CDR3 spells CASGGDYGTRGNEQFF. In nucleotides, the CDR3 is TGTGCCAGCGGGGGGGACTACGGGACTAGGGGCAATGAGCAGTTCTTC.

The V call is TRBV7-9, the J call TRBJ2-7; tentative D call: TRBD1 (6 bases). Deletions cut 5 bases from V and 2 bases from J, with 16 bases between. The CDR3 spans 15 residues. The germline V gene has CDR1 SEHNR and CDR2 FQNEAQ (reference sequence). The CDR3 coding sequence is TGTGCCAGCAGCCTACAGGGTTTGTTCGCCTACGAGCAGTACTTC. Residues: CASSLQGLFAYEQYF.

This chain connects TRBV7-2 to TRBJ2-7, with a weak D call TRBD2 (5 bases). The V end lost 3 bases, the J end lost 4 bases, and 7 bases lay between the germline ends. The germline V gene has CDR1 SGHTA and CDR2 FQGNSA. The CDR3 is made up of 12 amino acids. CDR3 in amino acids: CASSFRGYEQYF. Written as DNA, the CDR3 is TGTGCCAGCAGCTTTCGGGGTTACGAGCAGTACTTC.

This chain links TRBV6-5 with TRBJ1-6, with TRBD1 identical over 8 bases. Trimming removed 6 bases from V and 8 bases from J; junction bases left unmatched: 6. This CDR3 contains 14 residues. From germline, CDR1 is MNHEY and CDR2 SVGAGI. This CDR3 reads CASSYDRGYSPLHF. The DNA of the CDR3 is TGTGCCAGCAGCTATGACAGGGGATATTCACCCCTCCACTTT.

The chain is built from TRBV13 and TRBJ2-1, with 14 nucleotides matching TRBD2. This CDR3 comprises 15 residues. V lost 3 bases and J lost 5; bases outside the gene matches: 0. Germline CDR1 and CDR2: PRHDT and FYEKMQ (reference sequence). The CDR3 DNA reads TGTGCCAGCAGCTTGGGACTAGCGGGAGACAATGAGCAGTTCTTC. Its protein product is CASSLGLAGDNEQFF.

The chain links TRBV7-9 to TRBJ1-1; no firm D call. CDR3 length equals 13 residues. Germline V gene data show CDR1 as SEHNR and CDR2 as FQNEAQ (reference sequence). Trimming shortened V by 7 bases and J by 3 bases, and 12 bases separated the two germline ends. This CDR3 reads CASNQDGDTEAFF. CDR3 nucleotides: TGTGCCAGCAACCAGGACGGGGACACTGAAGCTTTCTTT.

The chain couples TRBV15 to TRBJ2-5, with D perhaps matching TRBD1 (5 bases). The CDR3 length is 15 residues. The germline gives CDR1 LNHNV, CDR2 YYDKDF (reference sequence). V was cut by 0 bases and J by 1 base, with 9 bases left in between. This CDR3 is CATSRDQGPQETQYF. The CDR3 nucleotides are TGTGCCACCAGCAGAGACCAGGGTCCCCAAGAGACCCAGTACTTC. The full variable domain, completed using reference TRBV15 and TRBJ2-5, is DAMVIQNPRYQVTQFGKPVTLSCSQTLNHNVMYWYQQKSSQAPKLLFHYYDKDFNNEADTPDNFQSRRPNTSFCFLDIRSPGLGDTAMYLCATSRDQGPQETQYFGPGTRLLVL.

The chain is built from TRBV5-5 and TRBJ2-1; perhaps TRBD1 as D (6 bases). Germline-derived CDR1 and CDR2 are SGHKS and YYEKEE (reference sequence). The CDR3 totals 16 residues. Trimming pared 5 bases from V and 8 bases from J, leaving 23 bases between. The CDR3 loop reads CASSSLPGAVIDEQFF. In DNA form, the CDR3 reads TGTGCCAGCAGTTCTCTGCCAGGGGCGGTAATAGATGAGCAGTTCTTC.

As concerns this clone: Its ends do not fully match the called genes, so a read error is possible. The rearrangement links TRBV28 to TRBJ1-5; TRBD1 aligns across 9 bases. The CDR3 extends over 16 amino acids. CDR1 and CDR2 (germline): MDHEN, SYDVKM. The CDR3 loop reads CASSLRTGDSNQPQNF. As DNA, the CDR3 is TGTGCCAGCAGTCTACGGACAGGGGACAGCAATCAGCCCCAGAATTTT.

The rearrangement links TRBV10-3 to TRBJ2-7; the match to TRBD1 covers 9 bases. The V segment lost 11 bases and the J segment 6 bases; nucleotides outside the gene matches: 11. Germline V gives CDR1 ENHRY, CDR2 SYGVKD. The CDR3 length is 13 residues. CDR3 bases: TGTGCCTTCTCCCGGGACAGGGACGGCGAGCAGTACTTC. Residues: CAFSRDRDGEQYF.

The V and J genes are TRBV2 and TRBJ1-2; 10 nucleotides line up with TRBD1. There are 14 residues in the CDR3. Germline CDR1 and CDR2: SNHLY and FYNNEI. J gave up 6 bases and V 6 bases, and 7 bases lay outside the gene matches. CDR3 loop: CASRATGQGNGYTF. In DNA form, the CDR3 reads TGTGCCAGCAGGGCTACGGGACAGGGGAATGGCTACACCTTC.

This clone was observed a handful of times. This rearrangement joins TRBV15 to TRBJ2-7, with 7 bases that match TRBD1. The CDR3 has 12 amino acids. With V trimmed by 5 bases and J by 3 bases, 1 base remained unmatched. CDR1 is LNHNV, CDR2 YYDKDF, per germline (reference sequence). The CDR3 spells CATSRTGYEQYF. In nucleotides, the CDR3 is TGTGCCACCAGCCGGACAGGCTACGAGCAGTACTTC.

The chain employs TRBV2 and TRBJ2-7, with 9 nucleotides matching TRBD1. Germline V gene sequence: CDR1 SNHLY, CDR2 FYNNEI. The CDR3 runs 14 residues. V dropped 5 bases and J dropped 0; count of bases not matched to a gene: 2. CDR3 protein: CASSWDRVSYEQYF. For the CDR3, the DNA is TGTGCCAGCAGTTGGGACAGGGTCTCCTACGAGCAGTACTTC.

This clone was found a few times. The chain links TRBV6-6 to TRBJ2-3; TRBD2 might be the D (5 bases). The CDR3 has 15 residues. V shed 2 bases and J shed 5 bases, with 14 bases lying between them. Germline V gene data show CDR1 as MNHNY and CDR2 as SVGAGI (reference sequence). The CDR3 DNA reads TGTGCCAGCAGTTACGGGAGAAGGGCCCTAGATACGCAGTATTTT. It yields the protein CASSYGRRALDTQYF.

V usage is TRBV6-1 and J usage is TRBJ2-7, with D possibly being TRBD1 (6 bases). CDR3 size: 13 residues. V lost 5 bases, J lost 2 bases, and 10 bases lay in between. The V gene's germline CDR1 is MNHNS and CDR2 SASEGT. CDR3 in DNA: TGTGCCAGCAGTCCGGGACACCCCTACGAGCAGTACTTC. Its protein is CASSPGHPYEQYF.

J is TRBJ1-1 and V is TRBV28; no definite D call. V lost 8 bases and J lost 1, with 8 bases in between. Germline-derived CDR1 and CDR2 are MDHEN and SYDVKM. This CDR3 has 12 amino acids. CDR3 DNA: TGTGCCAGCTATTCAGGGAACACTGAAGCTTTCTTT. Amino acid sequence: CASYSGNTEAFF.

V usage is TRBV12-5 and J usage is TRBJ1-2, with 7 bases aligning to TRBD1. The CDR3 sequence is 15 residues long. The germline V gene has CDR1 LGHNT and CDR2 FRNRAP. V shed 1 base, J shed 4 bases, and the junction held 6 bases outside the gene matches. This CDR3 is CASGLGQGVGYGYTF. CDR3 bases: TGTGCTAGTGGTTTGGGACAGGGTGTTGGCTATGGCTACACCTTC.

This clone was seen a few times. This sequence joins TRBV7-6 and TRBJ1-4; D is perhaps TRBD1 (6 bases). The V gene's germline CDR1 is SGHVS and CDR2 FNYEAQ. Trimming cost V 5 bases and J 3 bases, with 10 bases left between them. CDR3 length: 14 amino acids. CDR3 protein: CASSLRGPNEKLFF. The CDR3 nucleotides read TGTGCCAGCAGCCTCAGGGGCCCTAATGAAAAACTGTTTTTT. The complete variable domain, with remaining parts taken from reference TRBV7-6 and TRBJ1-4, reads GAGVSQSPRYKVTKRGQDVALRCDPISGHVSLYWYRQALGQGPEFLTYFNYEAQQDKSGLPNDRFSAERPEGSISTLTIQRTEQRDSAMYRCASSLRGPNEKLFFGSGTQLSVL.

This sequence joins TRBV30 and TRBJ2-5; possible D gene TRBD1, 7 bases. V was pared by 1 base and J by 4 bases, with 10 bases between. CDR3 length: 13 residues. Germline V gene lookup returns CDR1 GTSNPN and CDR2 SVGIG (reference sequence). Here the CDR3 reads CAWSAQGGETQYF. For the CDR3, the DNA is TGTGCCTGGAGTGCTCAGGGGGGAGAGACCCAGTACTTC.

V gene TRBV27 combines with J gene TRBJ1-2; D gene unclear. The V end lost 5 bases, the J end lost 0 bases, and 13 bases lay between the germline ends. The germline V gene has CDR1 MNHEY and CDR2 SMNVEV (reference sequence). The CDR3 is 15 residues long. The CDR3 DNA is TGTGCCAGCAGTCCTTACCCCACAGCTAACTATGGCTACACCTTC. It translates to CASSPYPTANYGYTF.

This clone was counted once. J is TRBJ1-5 and V is TRBV6-5; D uncertain. V lost 10 bases to trimming and J lost 7 bases, with 17 bases between them. CDR1 is MNHEY and CDR2 is SVGAGI in the germline V gene. This CDR3 comprises 13 residues. The CDR3 here is CAISPGPGQPQHF. The DNA for the CDR3 is TGTGCCATTTCTCCAGGTCCAGGACAGCCCCAGCATTTT.